The T cell receptor (beta chain) under discussion was sequenced for a study of CD8 T cells in Susac syndrome. Random hexamers served to reverse transcribe roughly 0.5 to 1 ug RNA. TCRdb itself ran the immunoSEQ multiplex PCR reads through MiXCR, one entry per CDR3 protein. Of fewer than 200,000 distinct CDR3 sequences in the sample, approximately 95% were seen once. With V trimmed by 6 bases and J by 3 bases, 6 bases remained unmatched. The CDR3 is made up of 14 amino acids. The multiple sclerosis controls, all treatment-naive patients, had relapsing-remitting disease that was stable or active. Negative isolation was used for CD8+ and CD4+ T cells, and FACS enrichment was applied to TEMRA cells.

The rearrangement joins TRBV12-3 or TRBV12-4 to TRBJ2-5; TRBD2 aligns across 8 bases. The sequence was collected from a human donor with multiple sclerosis. The specimen sequenced was CD8+ T cells from PBMCs. CDR3 sequence (DNA): TGTGCCAGCAGGACGGGGGGGCCAGAAGAGACCCAGTACTTC. Amino acid sequence: CASRTGGPEETQYF.